This T cell receptor (beta chain) is drawn from a study of shared clonotypes between healthy human individuals. Profiled with immunoSEQ multiplex PCR; TCRdb holds only in-frame clones, not every one. This table has approximately 2.1 million clones, more than 80% appearing once. The origin of this receptor is a man aged 18 to 35 in good health. Some clones in this sample may be carry-over from other donors' samples. The sequenced material came from naive CD4+ T cells from PBMCs. Subset here: CD45RA+ positively selected.

For the CDR3, the DNA is TGTGCCAGCAGCCCAGGCCCGGACTATGGCTACACCTTC. Translated, it gives CASSPGPDYGYTF. The chain joins TRBV2 to TRBJ1-2; no definite D call. The length of the CDR3 is 13 residues. From germline, CDR1 is SNHLY and CDR2 FYNNEI. Trimming took off 6 bases at V and 3 bases at J, with 11 bases between the two ends.